This T cell receptor (beta chain) came from a study of blood T cell repertoires in COVID-19. Study summary: Samples of COVID-19 (acute and convalescent) were obtained from the United States, Italy and Spain. From T cells, B-cell-depleted T cells, or PBMCs came the material, which was cDNA or gDNA.

This clone occurred once. Methods used by the authors: Researchers report that nucleated cell counts were estimated from reference gene primer amplification. Produced via immunoSEQ multiplex PCR; TCRdb's table is partial and in-frame only. The V and J calls and clone size are taken from that table; D and trimming were inferred from the DNA. The table has about 36,000 clones, roughly 90% seen once. CDR3 length equals 19 residues. Germline CDR1 MNHNS, CDR2 SASEGT. With 1 base removed from V and 2 bases from J, the gap between germline ends came to 18 bases. The chain joins TRBV6-1 to TRBJ1-6, with D unresolved. The sequence was collected from a man in his sixties with acute or convalescent COVID-19. Sequencing was performed on peripheral blood. CDR3 sequence (DNA): TGTGCCAGCAGTGAAGTCCCCCTCCGGGGTCACGCCTATAATTCACCCCTCCACTTT. Amino acid sequence: CASSEVPLRGHAYNSPLHF.